These 14 T cell receptor beta chains originate from one sample sequenced in a study of cytomegalovirus exposure and HLA in healthy donors. PCR employed 60 Vbeta and 13 Jbeta primers. The method was immunoSEQ multiplex PCR; TCRdb's version includes in-frame clones alone and lacks a portion of them. The sample yields 150,000 or so clones, approximately 72% seen once. Material: PBMCs. These receptors were collected from a female donor in good health and CMV-seronegative.

This sequence joins TRBV7-9 and TRBJ2-4; 15 bases agree with TRBD2. CDR1 SEHNR and CDR2 FQNEAQ come from the germline V gene (reference sequence). The CDR3 sequence is 19 residues long. The V and J ends lost 5 bases and 0 bases, in that order; junction bases with no gene match: 8. The CDR3 region has the DNA TGTGCCAGCAGCACCTGGACTAGCGGGGGGGCGGGAGCCAAAAACATTCAGTACTTC. Translation: CASSTWTSGGAGAKNIQYF.

This clone showed up just a few times. V usage is TRBV6-4 and J usage is TRBJ2-1; 8 bases line up with TRBD2. Germline V gene lookup returns CDR1 MRHNA and CDR2 SNTAGT. The CDR3 extends over 16 amino acids. After removal of 0 bases from V and 6 bases from J, the junction contained 7 bases not matched to a gene. Written as DNA, the CDR3 is TGTGCCAGCAGTGACTCGAATAGCGGGACTATCAATGAGCAGTTCTTC. Its translation is CASSDSNSGTINEQFF.

This clone has just a few counts. The chain uses TRBV15 and TRBJ1-5; perhaps TRBD1 as D (6 bases). The CDR3 loop spans 16 amino acids. Germline CDR1 reads LNHNV; CDR2 reads YYDKDF (reference sequence). Trimming took 4 bases from V and 5 from J, leaving 18 bases between them. The CDR3 nucleotides read TGTGCCACCAGCATACTAATCAGGGGATCGGATCAGCCCCAGCATTTT. This translates into CATSILIRGSDQPQHF. Full variable domain (rest looked up from reference TRBV15 and TRBJ1-5): DAMVIQNPRYQVTQFGKPVTLSCSQTLNHNVMYWYQQKSSQAPKLLFHYYDKDFNNEADTPDNFQSRRPNTSFCFLDIRSPGLGDTAMYLCATSILIRGSDQPQHFGDGTRLSIL.

This clone was counted a single time. The genes are TRBV6-1 and TRBJ1-2, with D unresolved. The ends were cut back, 7 bases at V and 4 bases at J, with 16 bases in the middle. This CDR3 comprises 14 residues. The germline V gene has CDR1 MNHNS and CDR2 SASEGT. CDR3 bases: TGTGCCAGCATCGATCCCCGGGTGCCCTATGGCTACACCTTC. It codes for CASIDPRVPYGYTF.

This clone was detected only a few times. The V and J genes are TRBV7-9 and TRBJ1-5; 8 bases agree with TRBD1. The V gene end was trimmed by 5 bases and the J gene end by 4 bases; junction bases not matched to a gene: 4. This CDR3 is built from 14 residues. The germline V gene encodes CDR1 SEHNR and CDR2 FQNEAQ (reference sequence). CDR3 nucleotides: TGTGCCAGCAGCCCGGACAGGGTTAATCAGCCCCAGCATTTT. This codes for CASSPDRVNQPQHF.

This clone was seen more than once but under ten times. The rearrangement links TRBV7-9 to TRBJ2-7; 8 bases agree with TRBD1. Germline CDR1 reads SEHNR; CDR2 reads FQNEAQ (reference sequence). The CDR3 runs to 15 residues. With V trimmed by 5 bases and J by 7 bases, 13 bases remained unmatched. In DNA form, the CDR3 reads TGTGCCAGCAGCACACAGCAGACAGGGGTATGGGAGCAGTACTTC. Amino acid sequence: CASSTQQTGVWEQYF.

This clone was observed a handful of times. The chain couples TRBV7-8 to TRBJ2-5; a possible D gene is TRBD2 (6 bases). Trimming stripped 1 base from V and 3 bases from J, with 12 bases between. Germline V gene lookup returns CDR1 SGHVS and CDR2 FQNEAQ. This CDR3 has 15 residues. The CDR3, as DNA: TGTGCCAGCAGCTTAGGGCCCGGAGGGGAAGAGACCCAGTACTTC. Its translation: CASSLGPGGEETQYF.

V gene TRBV9 combines with J gene TRBJ2-3; possibly TRBD2 for D (6 bases). CDR3 length equals 16 residues. Trimming cost V 2 bases and J 2 bases, with 15 bases left between them. Per the germline V gene, CDR1 is SGDLS and CDR2 is YYNGEE. The DNA of the CDR3 is TGTGCCAGCAGCGTGGCAGGCGGGGTCCCCACAGATACGCAGTATTTT. The encoded protein is CASSVAGGVPTDTQYF. The full variable domain, in which reference TRBV9 and TRBJ2-3 provide the parts outside the CDR3, is DSGVTQTPKHLITATGQRVTLRCSPRSGDLSVYWYQQSLDQGLQFLIQYYNGEERAKGNILERFSAQQFPDLHSELNLSSLELGDSALYFCASSVAGGVPTDTQYFGPGTRLTVL.

The chain joins TRBV7-6 to TRBJ2-7; 7 positions match TRBD1. This CDR3 is 14 amino acids long. Germline lookup yields CDR1 SGHVS and CDR2 FNYEAQ. Trimming took 1 base from V and 3 from J; bases not matched to a gene: 3. CDR3 protein: CASSLDTGDYEQYF. In DNA form, the CDR3 reads TGTGCCAGCAGCTTAGATACAGGGGACTACGAGCAGTACTTC.

The sample holds one count of this clone. V is TRBV2 and J is TRBJ1-1; D is perhaps TRBD1 (6 bases). Trimming cost V 6 bases and J 8 bases, with 10 bases left between them. CDR1 and CDR2 from the germline V gene are SNHLY and FYNNEI. The CDR3 is 11 residues long. The chain's CDR3 is CASSSDSEAFF. In nucleotides, the CDR3 is TGTGCCAGCAGCTCGGACAGCGAAGCTTTCTTT.

The chain recombines TRBV9 with TRBJ1-2; no clear D gene. Per the germline V gene, CDR1 is SGDLS and CDR2 is YYNGEE. The CDR3 runs 16 residues. V dropped 0 bases and J dropped 8 bases, with 20 bases sitting between them. The CDR3 nucleotides read TGTGCCAGCAGCGTAGAAAGCTTCCCGAGTTTGGTCGGCTACACCTTC. It specifies CASSVESFPSLVGYTF.

This chain uses TRBV7-2 with TRBJ2-2, with 10 bases aligning to TRBD2. The germline V gene encodes CDR1 SGHTA and CDR2 FQGNSA. Trimming took 4 bases from V and 1 from J; bases not matched to a gene: 3. CDR3 size: 16 residues. The CDR3 here is CASSSIAGGNTGELFF. The CDR3 nucleotides read TGTGCCAGCAGCTCCATAGCGGGAGGGAACACCGGGGAGCTGTTTTTT.

This chain joins TRBV2 and TRBJ2-1; weak D call: TRBD1 (8 bases). V lost 9 bases and J lost 7, with 22 bases in between. CDR1 is SNHLY and CDR2 is FYNNEI in the germline V gene. This CDR3 is 15 amino acids long. CDR3 DNA: TGTGCCAGGGGGGGGGTGGACAGGGATGGGAATGAGCAGTTCTTC. This translates into CARGGVDRDGNEQFF.

The V and J genes are TRBV5-8 and TRBJ2-3; D possibly corresponds to TRBD2 (5 bases). This CDR3 contains 14 residues. CDR1 and CDR2 (germline): SGHTS, YDEGEE. Trimming stripped 4 bases from V and 4 bases from J, with 13 bases between. CDR3 sequence: CASSELVAPDTQYF. The CDR3 DNA sequence: TGTGCCAGCAGCGAACTAGTAGCCCCAGATACGCAGTATTTT.